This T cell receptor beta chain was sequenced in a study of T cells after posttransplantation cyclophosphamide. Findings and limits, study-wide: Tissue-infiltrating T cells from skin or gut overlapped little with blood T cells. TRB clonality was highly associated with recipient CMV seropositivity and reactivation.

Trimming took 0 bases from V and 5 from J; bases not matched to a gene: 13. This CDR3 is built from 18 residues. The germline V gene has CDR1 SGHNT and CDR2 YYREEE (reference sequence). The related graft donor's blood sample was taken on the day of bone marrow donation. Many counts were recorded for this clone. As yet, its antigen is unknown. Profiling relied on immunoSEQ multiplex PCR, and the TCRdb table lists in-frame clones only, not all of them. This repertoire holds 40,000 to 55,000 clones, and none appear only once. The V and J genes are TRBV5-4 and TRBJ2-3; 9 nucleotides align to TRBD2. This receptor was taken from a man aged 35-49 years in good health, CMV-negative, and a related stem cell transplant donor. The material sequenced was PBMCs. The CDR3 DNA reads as TGTGCCAGCAGCTTGGGATTAACGGCGGGAGGGCCTGAAGATACGCAGTATTTT. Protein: CASSLGLTAGGPEDTQYF. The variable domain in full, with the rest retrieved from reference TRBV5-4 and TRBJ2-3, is ETGVTQSPTHLIKTRGQQVTLRCSSQSGHNTVSWYQQALGQGPQFIFQYYREEENGRGNFPPRFSGLQFPNYSSELNVNALELDDSALYLCASSLGLTAGGPEDTQYFGPGTRLTVL.